This T cell receptor beta chain was retrieved from a study of neoadjuvant nivolumab and ipilimumab in lung cancer (dated by TCRdb to the early 2020s). Study-wide context: Nivolumab was given at 3 mg/kg intravenously on days 1, 15 and 29, and the combination arm added ipilimumab 1 mg/kg on day 1 only. The trial treated some 44 patients with operable NSCLC: roughly 23 were randomized to nivolumab monotherapy and some 21 to nivolumab plus ipilimumab. For each study arm, the primary endpoint of the trial was the rate of major pathologic response (MPR) in the intention-to-treat population. TCR repertoires were compared between pretherapy (baseline) peripheral blood and tumors resected at surgery after neoadjuvant immune checkpoint blockade. Matched pretherapy and resected tumor pairs were analyzed from seven patients, of whom four had been treated with nivolumab and three with nivolumab plus ipilimumab. Results and caveats for the whole study, not just this receptor: No significant correlation was found between TCR clonality and pathologic tumor regression, and only one major-pathologic-response sample was available for the clonality analysis. TCR richness and clonality were greater in resected tumors than in tumor-adjacent uninvolved lung, and increases were seen in more dual-therapy-treated tumors. From pretherapy to surgery, tumor T-cell richness and clonality increased in three of three dual-therapy tumors but in only two of four nivolumab-treated tumors. TCR sequencing was performed in a small number of samples. A positive correlation was observed between pretherapy blood TCR richness and richness in tumors resected after neoadjuvant therapy (Spearman R ≈ 0.8).

Worth noting for this clone: This clone's antigen is unknown. No base quality values were provided; no much bigger clone lies one nucleotide off.

Libraries were built with the immunoSEQ multiplex PCR assay. The paper's data handling went like this. Repertoires were summarized by richness and clonality, and significantly expanded and contracted clones were identified between pre- and post-therapy samples. The immuneACCESS repertoire file appears here via TCRdb, limited to in-frame rearrangements. These files lack a portion of the clones; in checked studies, under half of the deficit traces to unresolved V genes, and the cause of the others is not known. V and J calls and clone size are those listed in that table; D and trimming were worked out from the DNA. Across this sample there are around 10,000 clones, with about 81% seen only once. The ten largest clones take up approximately 3.8% of the sample. The sample's time point, from its label and the paper: pretherapy, before neoadjuvant immune checkpoint inhibitors. Samples were obtained from the phase 2 randomized NEOSTAR trial, in which neoadjuvant nivolumab or nivolumab plus ipilimumab followed by surgery was tested in operable NSCLC.

The sequencing used peripheral blood, collected before neoadjuvant nivolumab, alone or with ipilimumab. The sequence came from an adult with non-small cell lung cancer.

The nucleotides read TGTGCCAGCAGTGAGCTCTACGAGCAGTACTTC. Its protein reads: CASSELYEQYF. Recombination joined TRBV6-6 with TRBJ2-7, with the identity of the D gene unclear. Trimming at the junction amounts to 5 bases on V and 3 bases on J, and the germline ends lie 5 bases apart. Reading from cysteine to phenylalanine, the CDR3 counts 11 amino acids. Only the CDR3 DNA is retained, 33 bases long and in frame from the first base. CDR1 is given as MNHNY and CDR2 as SVGAGI, both from the germline V gene (reference sequence).